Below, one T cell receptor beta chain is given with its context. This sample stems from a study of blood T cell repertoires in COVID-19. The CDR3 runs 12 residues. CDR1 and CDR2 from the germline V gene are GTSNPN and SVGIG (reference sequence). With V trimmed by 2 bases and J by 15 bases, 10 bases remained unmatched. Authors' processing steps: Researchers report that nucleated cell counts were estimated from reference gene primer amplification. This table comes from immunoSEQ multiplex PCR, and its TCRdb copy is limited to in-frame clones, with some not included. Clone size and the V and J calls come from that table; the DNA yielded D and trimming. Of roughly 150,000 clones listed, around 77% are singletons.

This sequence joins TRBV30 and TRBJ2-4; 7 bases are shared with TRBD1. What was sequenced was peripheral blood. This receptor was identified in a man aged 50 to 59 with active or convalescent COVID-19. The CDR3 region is CAWSLTGTERYF. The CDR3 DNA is TGTGCCTGGAGTTTAACCGGGACAGAGAGGTACTTC.